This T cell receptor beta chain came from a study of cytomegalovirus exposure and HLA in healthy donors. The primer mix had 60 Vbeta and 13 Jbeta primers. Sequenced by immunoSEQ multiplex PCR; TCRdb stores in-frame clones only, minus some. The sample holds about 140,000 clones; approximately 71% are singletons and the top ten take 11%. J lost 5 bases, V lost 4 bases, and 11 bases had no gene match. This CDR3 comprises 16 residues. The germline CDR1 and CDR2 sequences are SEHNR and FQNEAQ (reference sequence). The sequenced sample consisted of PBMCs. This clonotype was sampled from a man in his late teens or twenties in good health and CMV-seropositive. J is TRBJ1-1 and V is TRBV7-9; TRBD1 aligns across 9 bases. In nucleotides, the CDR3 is TGTGCCAGCAGCTGGCCCCGGGACAGGGAGGGTACTGAAGCTTTCTTT. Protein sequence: CASSWPRDREGTEAFF.